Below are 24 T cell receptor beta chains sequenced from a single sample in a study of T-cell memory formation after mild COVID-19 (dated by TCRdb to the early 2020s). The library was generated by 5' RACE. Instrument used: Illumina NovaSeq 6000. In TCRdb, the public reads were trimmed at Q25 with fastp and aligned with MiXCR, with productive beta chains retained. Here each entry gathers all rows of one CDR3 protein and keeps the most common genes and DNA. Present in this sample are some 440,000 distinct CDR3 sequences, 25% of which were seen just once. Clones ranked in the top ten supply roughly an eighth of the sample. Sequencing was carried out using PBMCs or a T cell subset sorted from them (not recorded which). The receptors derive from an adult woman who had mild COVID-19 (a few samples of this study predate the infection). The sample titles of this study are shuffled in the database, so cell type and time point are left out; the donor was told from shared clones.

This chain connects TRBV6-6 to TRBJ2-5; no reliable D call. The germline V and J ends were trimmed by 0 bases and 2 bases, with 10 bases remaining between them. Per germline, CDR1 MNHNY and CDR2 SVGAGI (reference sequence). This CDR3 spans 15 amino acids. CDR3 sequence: CASSYSTTKQETQYF. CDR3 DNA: TGTGCCAGCAGTTACTCGACGACCAAACAAGAGACCCAGTACTTC.

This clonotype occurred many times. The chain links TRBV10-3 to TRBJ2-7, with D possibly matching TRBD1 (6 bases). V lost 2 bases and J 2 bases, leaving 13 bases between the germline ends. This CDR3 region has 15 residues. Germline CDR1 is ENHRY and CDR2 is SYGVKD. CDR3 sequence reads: CAISELGQGPYEQYF. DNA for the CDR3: TGTGCCATCAGTGAGCTGGGCCAGGGGCCCTACGAGCAGTACTTC.

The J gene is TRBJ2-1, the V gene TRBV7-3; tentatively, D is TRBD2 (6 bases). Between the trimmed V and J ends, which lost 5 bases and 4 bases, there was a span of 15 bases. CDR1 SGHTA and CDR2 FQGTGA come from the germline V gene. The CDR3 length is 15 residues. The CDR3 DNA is TGTGCCAGCAGCCCCACTGGACTACCTTACAATGAGCAGTTCTTC. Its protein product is CASSPTGLPYNEQFF. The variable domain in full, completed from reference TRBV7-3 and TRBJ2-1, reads GAGVSQTPSNKVTEKGKYVELRCDPISGHTALYWYRQSLGQGPEFLIYFQGTGAADDSGLPNDRFFAVRPEGSVSTLKIQRTERGDSAVYLCASSPTGLPYNEQFFGPGTRLTVL.

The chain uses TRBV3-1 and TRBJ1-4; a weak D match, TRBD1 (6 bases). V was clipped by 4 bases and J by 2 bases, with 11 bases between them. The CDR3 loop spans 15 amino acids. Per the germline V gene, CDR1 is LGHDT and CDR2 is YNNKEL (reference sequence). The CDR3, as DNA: TGTGCCAGCAGCCGCCTGGGGGCGACTAATGAAAAACTGTTTTTT. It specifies CASSRLGATNEKLFF.

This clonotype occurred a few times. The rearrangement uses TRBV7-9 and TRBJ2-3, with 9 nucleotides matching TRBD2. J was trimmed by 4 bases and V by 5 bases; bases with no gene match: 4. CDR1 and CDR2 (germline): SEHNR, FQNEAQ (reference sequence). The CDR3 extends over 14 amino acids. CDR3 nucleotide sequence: TGTGCCAGCAGCCCTAGCGGGAAGGCAGATACGCAGTATTTT. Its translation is CASSPSGKADTQYF. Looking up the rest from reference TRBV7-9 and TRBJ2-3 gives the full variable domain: DTGVSQNPRHKITKRGQNVTFRCDPISEHNRLYWYRQTLGQGPEFLTYFQNEAQLEKSRLLSDRFSAERPKGSFSTLEIQRTEQGDSAMYLCASSPSGKADTQYFGPGTRLTVL.

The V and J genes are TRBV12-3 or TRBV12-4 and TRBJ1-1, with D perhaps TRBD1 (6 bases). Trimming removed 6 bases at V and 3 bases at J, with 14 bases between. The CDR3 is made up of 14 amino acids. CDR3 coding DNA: TGTGCCAGCAGAAAGCAGGGGCCGTACACTGAAGCTTTCTTT. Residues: CASRKQGPYTEAFF.

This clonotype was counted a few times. The CDR3 region has the DNA TGCAGCGTTGAACAAATTGAAGCTTTCTTT. This sequence encodes CSVEQIEAFF. The rearrangement links TRBV29-1 to TRBJ1-1; D is uncertain. From germline, CDR1 is SQVTM and CDR2 ANQGSEA. V gave up 2 bases and J gave up 7 bases, with 5 bases separating them. The CDR3 runs 10 residues.

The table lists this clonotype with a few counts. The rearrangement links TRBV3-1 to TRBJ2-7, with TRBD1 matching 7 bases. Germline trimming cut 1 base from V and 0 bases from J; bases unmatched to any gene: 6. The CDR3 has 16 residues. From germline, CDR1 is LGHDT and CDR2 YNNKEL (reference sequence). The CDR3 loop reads CASSQAGQQASYEQYF. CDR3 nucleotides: TGTGCCAGCAGCCAAGCGGGACAGCAGGCCTCCTACGAGCAGTACTTC.

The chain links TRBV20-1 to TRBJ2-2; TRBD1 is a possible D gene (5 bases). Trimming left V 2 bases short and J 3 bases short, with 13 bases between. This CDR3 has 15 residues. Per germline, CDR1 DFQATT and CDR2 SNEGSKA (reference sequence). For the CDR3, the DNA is TGCAGTGCTAGAAGTATAGGGGCGGACACCGGGGAGCTGTTTTTT. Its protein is CSARSIGADTGELFF.

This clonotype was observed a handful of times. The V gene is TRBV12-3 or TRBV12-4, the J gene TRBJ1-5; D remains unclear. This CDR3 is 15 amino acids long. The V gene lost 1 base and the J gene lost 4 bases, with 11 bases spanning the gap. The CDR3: CASSLVSPGNQPQHF. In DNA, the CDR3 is TGTGCCAGCAGTTTAGTTAGCCCTGGGAATCAGCCCCAGCATTTT.

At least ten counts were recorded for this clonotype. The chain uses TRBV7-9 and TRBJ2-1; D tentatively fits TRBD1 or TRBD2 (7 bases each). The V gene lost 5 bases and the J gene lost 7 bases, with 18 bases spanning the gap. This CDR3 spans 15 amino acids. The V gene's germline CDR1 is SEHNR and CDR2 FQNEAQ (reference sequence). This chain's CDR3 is CASSTPGGAGNEQFF. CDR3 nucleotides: TGTGCCAGCAGCACCCCAGGGGGGGCTGGTAATGAGCAGTTCTTC.

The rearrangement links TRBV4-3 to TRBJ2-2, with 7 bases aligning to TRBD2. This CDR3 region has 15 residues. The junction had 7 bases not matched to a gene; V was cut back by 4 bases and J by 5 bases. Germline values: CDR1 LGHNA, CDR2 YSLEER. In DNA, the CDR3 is TGCGCCAGCAGCCCAGGACTAGTATATACCGGGGAGCTGTTTTTT. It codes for CASSPGLVYTGELFF.

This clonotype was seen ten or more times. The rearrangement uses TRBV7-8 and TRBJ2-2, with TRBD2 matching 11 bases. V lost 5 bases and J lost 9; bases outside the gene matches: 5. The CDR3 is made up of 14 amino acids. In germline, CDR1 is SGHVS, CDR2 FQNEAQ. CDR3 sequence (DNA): TGTGCCAGCAGCCTAGGGACTAGCGGACGGGAGCTGTTTTTT. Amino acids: CASSLGTSGRELFF.

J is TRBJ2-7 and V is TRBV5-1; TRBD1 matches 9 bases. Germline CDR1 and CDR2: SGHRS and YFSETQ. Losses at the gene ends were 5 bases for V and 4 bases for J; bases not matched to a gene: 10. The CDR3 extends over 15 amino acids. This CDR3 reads CASRVEQGAAYEQYF. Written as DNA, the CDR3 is TGCGCCAGCAGGGTTGAACAGGGGGCTGCATACGAGCAGTACTTC.

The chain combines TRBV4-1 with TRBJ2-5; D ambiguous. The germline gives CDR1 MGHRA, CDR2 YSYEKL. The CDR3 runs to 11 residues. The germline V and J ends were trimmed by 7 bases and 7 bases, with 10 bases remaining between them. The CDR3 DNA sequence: TGCGCCAGCACGCATGGGGTGACCCAGTACTTC. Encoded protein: CASTHGVTQYF.

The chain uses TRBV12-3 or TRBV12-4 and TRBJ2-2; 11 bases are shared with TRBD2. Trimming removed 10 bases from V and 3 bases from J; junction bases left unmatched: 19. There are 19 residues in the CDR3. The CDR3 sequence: CATTLMYVAGGPDTGELFF. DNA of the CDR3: TGTGCCACGACCCTAATGTATGTAGCGGGGGGGCCGGACACCGGGGAGCTGTTTTTT.

CDR3 loop: CSVEIAGGPYNEQFF. CDR3 coding DNA: TGCAGCGTTGAAATTGCGGGAGGGCCCTACAATGAGCAGTTCTTC. The rearrangement uses TRBV29-1 and TRBJ2-1, with 9 bases identical to TRBD2. The germline V gene encodes CDR1 SQVTM and CDR2 ANQGSEA. The CDR3 is 15 residues long. V lost 2 bases to trimming and J lost 2 bases; unmatched junction nucleotides: 4.

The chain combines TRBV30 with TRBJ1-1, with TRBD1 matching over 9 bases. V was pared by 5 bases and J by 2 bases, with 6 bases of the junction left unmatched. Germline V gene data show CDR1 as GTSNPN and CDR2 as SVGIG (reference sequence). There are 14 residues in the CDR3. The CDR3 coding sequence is TGTGCCTGGGACAGGGGGGGCCTAAACACTGAAGCTTTCTTT. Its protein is CAWDRGGLNTEAFF.

The CDR3 here is CASSFPQGGMNTEAFF. The CDR3 region has the DNA TGTGCCAGCAGCTTCCCCCAGGGTGGTATGAACACTGAAGCTTTCTTT. This chain uses TRBV11-2 with TRBJ1-1, with TRBD1 as a possible D gene (5 bases). Trimming removed 3 bases at V and 0 bases at J, with 14 bases between. The CDR3 length is 16 residues. CDR1 and CDR2 (germline): SGHAT, FQNNGV. Variable domain in full (rest from reference TRBV11-2 and TRBJ1-1): EAGVAQSPRYKIIEKRQSVAFWCNPISGHATLYWYQQILGQGPKLLIQFQNNGVVDDSQLPKDRFSAERLKGVDSTLKIQPAKLEDSAVYLCASSFPQGGMNTEAFFGQGTRLTVV.

CDR3 residues: CASSQDRGGEKLFF. CDR3 nucleotides: TGTGCCAGCAGCCAAGACAGGGGTGGAGAAAAACTGTTTTTT. This chain links TRBV6-5 with TRBJ1-4, with 8 bases fitting TRBD1. J gave up 8 bases and V 6 bases, and 8 bases lay outside the gene matches. The CDR3 contains 14 residues. CDR1 is MNHEY and CDR2 is SVGAGI in the germline V gene.

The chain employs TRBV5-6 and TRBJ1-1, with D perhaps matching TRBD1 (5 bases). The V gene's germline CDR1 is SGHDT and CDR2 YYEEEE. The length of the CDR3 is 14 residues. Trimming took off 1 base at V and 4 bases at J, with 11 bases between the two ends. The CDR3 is CASSLLGVVTEAFF. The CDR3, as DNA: TGTGCCAGCAGCTTGTTGGGGGTGGTCACTGAAGCTTTCTTT.

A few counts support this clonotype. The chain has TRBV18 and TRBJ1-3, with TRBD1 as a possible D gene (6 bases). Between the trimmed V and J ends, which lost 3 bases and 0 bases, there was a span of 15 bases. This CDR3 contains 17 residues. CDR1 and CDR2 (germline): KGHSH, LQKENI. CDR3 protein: CASSPLTGLVSGNTIYF. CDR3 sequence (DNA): TGTGCCAGCTCACCTCTGACAGGACTCGTCTCTGGAAACACCATATATTTT. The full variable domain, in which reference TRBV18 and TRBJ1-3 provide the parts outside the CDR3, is NAGVMQNPRHLVRRRGQEARLRCSPMKGHSHVYWYRQLPEEGLKFMVYLQKENIIDESGMPKERFSAEFPKEGPSILRIQQVVRGDSAAYFCASSPLTGLVSGNTIYFGEGSWLTVV.

The CDR3 nucleotides read TGTGCCAGCAGCCCGACTAGCGGGACTTCCCATGAGCAGTTCTTC. Translated: CASSPTSGTSHEQFF. The chain recombines TRBV6-8 with TRBJ2-1, with TRBD2 matching 11 bases. Germline lookup yields CDR1 MNHGY and CDR2 SAAAGT. This CDR3 region has 15 residues. Trimming cost V 6 bases and J 8 bases; bases outside gene matches: 9.

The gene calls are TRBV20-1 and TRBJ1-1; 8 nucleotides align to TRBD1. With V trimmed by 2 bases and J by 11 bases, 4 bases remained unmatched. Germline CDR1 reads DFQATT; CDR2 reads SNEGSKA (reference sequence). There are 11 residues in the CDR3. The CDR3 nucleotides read TGCAGTGCTAGACTGGACAGGGTTGCTTTCTTT. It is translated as CSARLDRVAFF.